This TCR beta chain was documented in a study of technical replicates of blood from a handful of donors. CDR1 is GTSNPN and CDR2 is SVGIG in the germline V gene (reference sequence). CDR3 size: 13 residues. The ends were cut back, 6 bases at V and 4 bases at J, with 15 bases in the middle. Produced via immunoSEQ multiplex PCR; TCRdb's table is partial and in-frame only. The sample shows about 56,000 clones, 90% to 95% of them seen only once. The genes are TRBV30 and TRBJ1-1, with a weak D call TRBD1 (6 bases). The sequencing sample was made of PBMCs. This TCR came from a human donor in good health. Some clones in this sample may be carry-over from other donors' samples. CDR3 in DNA: TGTGCCTGTGTGGGGGCCGCTGGCACTGAAGCTTTCTTT. Translating it yields CACVGAAGTEAFF.